What follows describes a single T cell receptor (beta chain). Antigen: not known. TCRdb redid the calling of the RT-PCR reads with MiXCR, one entry per CDR3 protein. The sample has 400,000 to 550,000 distinct CDR3 sequences, 25% seen once. This specimen comes from a study of response to subunit inactivated influenza vaccine. Whole-study findings and limits: The authors suggested that few new T cells are recruited per seasonal influenza vaccination.

The specimen comprised CD4+ T cells sorted from PBMCs, sampled 5 days after vaccination. This sequence was found in a man aged 50 to 60 who received an inactivated influenza vaccine.

CDR3 in amino acids: CSARDWGVANIYGYTF. In nucleotides, the CDR3 is TGCAGTGCTAGAGATTGGGGGGTAGCCAATATCTATGGCTACACCTTC. V and J are TRBV20-1 and TRBJ1-2; D is possibly TRBD1 (5 bases). Looked up from germline, CDR1 is DFQATT and CDR2 is SNEGSKA (reference sequence). The V end was cut by 0 bases, the J end by 4 bases, with 18 bases between. The CDR3 totals 16 residues.